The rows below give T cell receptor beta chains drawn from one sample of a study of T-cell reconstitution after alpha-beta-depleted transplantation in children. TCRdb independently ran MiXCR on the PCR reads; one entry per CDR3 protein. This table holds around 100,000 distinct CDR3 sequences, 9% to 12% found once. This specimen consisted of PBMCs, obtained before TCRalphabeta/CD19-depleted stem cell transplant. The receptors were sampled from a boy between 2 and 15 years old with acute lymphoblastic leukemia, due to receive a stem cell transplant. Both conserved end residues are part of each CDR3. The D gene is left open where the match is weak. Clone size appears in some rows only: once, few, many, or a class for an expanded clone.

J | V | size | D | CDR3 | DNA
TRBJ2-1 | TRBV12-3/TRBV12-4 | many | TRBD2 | CASRELAGVPAYNEQFF | TGTGCCAGCAGGGAACTAGCGGGAGTCCCCGCCTACAATGAGCAGTTCTTC
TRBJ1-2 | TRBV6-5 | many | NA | CASSFGALDYGYTF | TGTGCCAGCAGTTTTGGGGCGCTGGACTATGGCTACACCTTC
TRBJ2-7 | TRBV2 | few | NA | CASSKSSYEQYF | TGTGCCAGCAGCAAGAGCTCCTACGAGCAGTACTTC
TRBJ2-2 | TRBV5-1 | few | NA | CASSDRRSGELFF | TGCGCCAGCAGCGATCGACGGAGCGGGGAGCTGTTTTTT
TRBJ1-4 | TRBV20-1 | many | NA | CSARDWGSGGGGEKLFF | TGCAGTGCTAGAGATTGGGGTTCGGGAGGAGGAGGTGAAAAACTGTTTTTT
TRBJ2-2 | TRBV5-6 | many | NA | CASSLPGFDTVTGELFF | TGTGCCAGCAGCTTGCCAGGGTTTGATACGGTCACCGGGGAGCTGTTTTTT
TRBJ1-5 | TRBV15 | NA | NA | CATSRVPSQPQHF | TGTGCCACCAGCAGAGTCCCAAGTCAGCCCCAGCATTTT
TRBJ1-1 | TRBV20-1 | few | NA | CSASPPRAGVTEAFF | TGCAGTGCTAGTCCCCCTAGGGCAGGGGTAACTGAAGCTTTCTTT
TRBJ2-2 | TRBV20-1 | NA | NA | CSASRPGTWDTGELFF | TGCAGTGCTTCCAGACCAGGGACCTGGGACACCGGGGAGCTGTTTTTT
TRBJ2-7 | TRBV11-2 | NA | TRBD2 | CASSLVGGSNYEQYF | TGTGCCAGCAGCTTAGTGGGCGGGAGCAACTACGAGCAGTACTTC
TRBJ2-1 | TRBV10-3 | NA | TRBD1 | CATGQGDNEQFF | TGTGCCACCGGACAGGGGGACAATGAGCAGTTCTTC
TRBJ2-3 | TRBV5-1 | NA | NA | CASSTLSAERTDTQYF | TGCGCCAGCAGCACCTTGTCGGCGGAGCGGACAGATACGCAGTATTTT
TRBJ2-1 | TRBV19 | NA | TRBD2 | CASSIDGGLAGDGNEQFF | TGTGCCAGTAGTATAGACGGTGGGCTAGCGGGAGATGGCAATGAGCAGTTCTTC
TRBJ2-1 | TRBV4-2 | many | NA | CASSHTQSTSYNEQFF | TGTGCCAGCAGCCACACTCAAAGCACCTCCTACAATGAGCAGTTCTTC
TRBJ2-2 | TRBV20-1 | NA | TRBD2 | CSGHRPGLAGGLNTGELFF | TGCAGTGGCCATAGGCCGGGACTAGCGGGAGGTTTGAACACCGGGGAGCTGTTTTTT
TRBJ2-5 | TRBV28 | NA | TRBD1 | CASSSGQGLYQETQYF | TGTGCCAGCAGTTCCGGACAGGGCCTTTACCAAGAGACCCAGTACTTC
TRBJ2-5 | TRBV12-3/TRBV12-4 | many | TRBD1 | CASSRDRVGEETQYF | TGTGCCAGCAGTCGAGACAGGGTAGGAGAGGAGACCCAGTACTTC
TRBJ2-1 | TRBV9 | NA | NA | CASSAYLANSYNEQFF | TGTGCCAGCAGCGCCTATCTAGCGAACTCCTACAATGAGCAGTTCTTC
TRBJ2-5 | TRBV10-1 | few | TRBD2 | CASSDLTAGRETQYF | TGCGCCAGCAGTGACCTTACAGCGGGAAGGGAGACCCAGTACTTC
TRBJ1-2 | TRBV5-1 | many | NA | CASSFGPIANYGYTF | TGCGCCAGCAGCTTCGGGCCGATAGCTAACTATGGCTACACCTTC
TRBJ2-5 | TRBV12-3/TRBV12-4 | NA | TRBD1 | CASSWAGTGGLVLDQETQYF | TGTGCCAGCAGTTGGGCCGGGACAGGGGGACTAGTGCTTGATCAAGAGACCCAGTACTTC
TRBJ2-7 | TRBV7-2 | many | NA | CASSLNRDHYEQYF | TGTGCCAGCAGCTTAAACAGGGATCACTACGAGCAGTACTTC
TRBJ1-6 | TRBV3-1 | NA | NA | CASSRTKDSPLHF | TGTGCCAGCAGCCGAACTAAGGATTCACCCCTCCACTTT
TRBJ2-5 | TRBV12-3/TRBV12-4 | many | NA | CASSFGETQYF | TGTGCCAGCAGTTTTGGAGAGACCCAGTACTTC